By share of the sample, the clone carrying this T cell receptor (beta chain) is medium-sized. The antigen is undetermined. J gave up 6 bases and V 1 base, and 8 bases lay outside the gene matches. Germline CDR1 and CDR2: MNHEY and SMNVEV (reference sequence). There are 17 residues in the CDR3. TCRdb called the 5' RACE reads again in MiXCR, with one record for every CDR3 protein. The sample comprises about 10,000 distinct CDR3 sequences, about 8% of which are singletons, and about 18% rests with the top ten. The sample belongs to a study of spatial heterogeneity in lung cancer. For the study at large: Counts of TCR transcripts in tumor regions correlated strongly with a T cell module score (derived from matched bulk RNA-seq).

Notes on the study in general: The numbers of ubiquitous and regional expanded TCRs correlated with ubiquitous and regional nonsynonymous mutations, respectively. The number of expanded tumor alpha and beta chains correlated with mutation number. Alpha and beta chain coverage of tumor T cells was estimated at about 7.6% and 13%, respectively.

Documented time point: sample taken at primary tumor resection. The origin of this receptor is a male donor with early-stage non-small cell lung cancer. The starting material was lung tumor tissue, obtained at surgery. The V call is TRBV27, the J call TRBJ2-2, with TRBD1 identical over 10 bases. CDR3 amino acids: CASSLLFSGTGAGELFF. CDR3 DNA: TGTGCCAGCAGTTTATTGTTTTCGGGGACAGGGGCCGGGGAGCTGTTTTTT.